This entry concerns a single T cell receptor (beta chain). This sample was taken from a study of neurological immune-mediated disorders. The cDNA was synthesized by means of template-switch 5'RACE, which was carried out with 10-nucleotide random UMIs. TCRdb re-derived calls from the 5' RACE reads in MiXCR, one entry per CDR3 protein. The data hold 31,000 or so distinct CDR3 sequences, with 13% observed a single time. The CDR3 is 15 residues long. Germline V gives CDR1 MDHEN, CDR2 SYDVKM. V was clipped by 5 bases and J by 0 bases, with 13 bases between them. Time point described: technical triplicate 2. Sorted libraries were made with about 1 million CD4+ or CD8+ T cells.

The sequenced sample consisted of CD4+ T cells from blood. This rearrangement joins TRBV28 to TRBJ1-1, with D unresolved. The sequence came from a female donor with HTLV-1-associated myelopathy (HAM/TSP). The CDR3 loop reads CASSHPQCMNTEAFF. In DNA, the CDR3 is TGTGCCAGCAGTCACCCCCAATGTATGAACACTGAAGCTTTCTTT.